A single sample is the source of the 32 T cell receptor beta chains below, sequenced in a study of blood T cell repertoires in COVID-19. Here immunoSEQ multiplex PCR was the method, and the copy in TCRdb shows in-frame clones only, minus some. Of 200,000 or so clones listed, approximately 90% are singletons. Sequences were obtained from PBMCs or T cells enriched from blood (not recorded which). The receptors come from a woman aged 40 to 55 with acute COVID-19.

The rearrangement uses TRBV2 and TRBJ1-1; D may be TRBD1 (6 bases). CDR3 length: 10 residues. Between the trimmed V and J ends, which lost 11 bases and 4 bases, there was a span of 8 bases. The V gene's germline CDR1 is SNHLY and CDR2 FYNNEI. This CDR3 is CAVGGTEAFF. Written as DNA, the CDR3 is TGTGCCGTAGGGGGCACTGAAGCTTTCTTT.

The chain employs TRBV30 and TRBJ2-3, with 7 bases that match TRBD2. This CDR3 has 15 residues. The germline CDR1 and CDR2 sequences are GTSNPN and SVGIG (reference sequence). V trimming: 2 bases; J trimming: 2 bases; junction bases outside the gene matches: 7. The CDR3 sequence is CAWSFRGVHTDTQYF. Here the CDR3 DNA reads TGTGCCTGGAGTTTCCGGGGGGTCCACACAGATACGCAGTATTTT.

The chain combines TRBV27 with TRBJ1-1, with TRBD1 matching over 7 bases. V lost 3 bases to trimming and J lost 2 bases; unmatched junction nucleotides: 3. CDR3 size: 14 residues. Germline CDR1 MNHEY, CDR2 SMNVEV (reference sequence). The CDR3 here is CASSFRQGNTEAFF. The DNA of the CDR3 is TGTGCCAGCAGTTTTCGACAGGGAAACACTGAAGCTTTCTTT.

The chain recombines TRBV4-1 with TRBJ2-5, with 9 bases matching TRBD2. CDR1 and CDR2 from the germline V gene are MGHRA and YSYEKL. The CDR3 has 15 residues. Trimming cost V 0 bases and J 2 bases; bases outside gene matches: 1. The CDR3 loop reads CASSQDSGGQETQYF. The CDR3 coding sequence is TGCGCCAGCAGCCAAGATAGCGGGGGACAAGAGACCCAGTACTTC.

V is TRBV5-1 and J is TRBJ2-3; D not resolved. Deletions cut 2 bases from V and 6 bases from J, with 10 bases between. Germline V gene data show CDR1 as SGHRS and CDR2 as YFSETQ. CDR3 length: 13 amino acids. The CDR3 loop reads CASSFRVPDTQYF. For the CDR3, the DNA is TGCGCCAGCAGCTTTCGGGTGCCGGATACGCAGTATTTT.

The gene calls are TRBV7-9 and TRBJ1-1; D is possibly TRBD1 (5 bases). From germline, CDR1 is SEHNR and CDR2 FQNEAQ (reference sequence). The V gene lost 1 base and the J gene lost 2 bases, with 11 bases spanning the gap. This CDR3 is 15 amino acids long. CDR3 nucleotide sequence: TGTGCCAGCAGCTTAGTGGCGGGGCCAAACACTGAAGCTTTCTTT. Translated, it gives CASSLVAGPNTEAFF.

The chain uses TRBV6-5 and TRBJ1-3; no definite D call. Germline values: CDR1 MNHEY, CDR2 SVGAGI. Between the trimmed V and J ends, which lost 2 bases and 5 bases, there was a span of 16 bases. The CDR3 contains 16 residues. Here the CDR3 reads CASSYQESGARNTIYF. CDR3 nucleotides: TGTGCCAGCAGTTACCAAGAAAGCGGAGCGCGAAACACCATATATTTT.

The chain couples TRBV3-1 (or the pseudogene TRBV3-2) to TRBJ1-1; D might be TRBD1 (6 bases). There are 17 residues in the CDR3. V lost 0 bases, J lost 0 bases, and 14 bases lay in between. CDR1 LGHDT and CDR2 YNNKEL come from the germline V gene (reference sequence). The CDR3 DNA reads TGTGCCAGCAGCCAAGATTTTTTCGGACAGTTGAACACTGAAGCTTTCTTT. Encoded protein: CASSQDFFGQLNTEAFF.

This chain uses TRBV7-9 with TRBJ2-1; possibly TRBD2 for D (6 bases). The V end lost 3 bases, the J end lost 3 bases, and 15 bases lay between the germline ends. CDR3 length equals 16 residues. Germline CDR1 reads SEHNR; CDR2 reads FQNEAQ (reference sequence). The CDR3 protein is CASSFAGNSLYNEQFF. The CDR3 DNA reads TGTGCCAGCAGCTTCGCGGGGAATAGTCTCTACAATGAGCAGTTCTTC.

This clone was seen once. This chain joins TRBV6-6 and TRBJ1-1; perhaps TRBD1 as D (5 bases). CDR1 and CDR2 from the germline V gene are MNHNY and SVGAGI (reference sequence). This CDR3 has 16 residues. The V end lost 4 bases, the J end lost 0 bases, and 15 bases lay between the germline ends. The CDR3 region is CASSSGQGYLNTEAFF. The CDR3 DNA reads TGTGCCAGCAGTTCCGGGCAGGGATATTTGAACACTGAAGCTTTCTTT.

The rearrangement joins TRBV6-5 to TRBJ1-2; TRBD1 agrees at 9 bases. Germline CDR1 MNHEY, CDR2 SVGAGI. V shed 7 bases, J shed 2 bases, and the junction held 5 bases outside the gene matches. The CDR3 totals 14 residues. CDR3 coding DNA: TGTGCCAGCAAATCGGGACAGGGAAACTATGGCTACACCTTC. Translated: CASKSGQGNYGYTF.

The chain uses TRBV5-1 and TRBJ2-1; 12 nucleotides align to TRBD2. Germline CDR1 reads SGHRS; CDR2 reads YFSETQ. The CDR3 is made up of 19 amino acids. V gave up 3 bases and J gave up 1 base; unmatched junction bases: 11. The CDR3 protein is CASSSSGGAPIASYNEQFF. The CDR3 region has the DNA TGCGCCAGCAGCTCTAGCGGGGGGGCCCCAATTGCGTCCTACAATGAGCAGTTCTTC.

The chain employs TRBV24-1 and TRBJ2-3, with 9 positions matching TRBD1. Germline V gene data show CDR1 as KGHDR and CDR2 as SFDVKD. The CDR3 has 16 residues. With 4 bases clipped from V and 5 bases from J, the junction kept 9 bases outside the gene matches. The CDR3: CATSDRDRDLRDTQYF. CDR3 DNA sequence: TGTGCCACCAGTGACCGGGACAGGGATTTACGAGATACGCAGTATTTT.

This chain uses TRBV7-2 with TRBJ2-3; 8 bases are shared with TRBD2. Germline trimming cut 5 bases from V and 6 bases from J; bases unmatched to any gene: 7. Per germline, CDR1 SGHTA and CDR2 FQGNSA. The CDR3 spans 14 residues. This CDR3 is CASSDPGLGDTQYF. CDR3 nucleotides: TGTGCCAGCAGCGACCCGGGACTAGGGGATACGCAGTATTTT.

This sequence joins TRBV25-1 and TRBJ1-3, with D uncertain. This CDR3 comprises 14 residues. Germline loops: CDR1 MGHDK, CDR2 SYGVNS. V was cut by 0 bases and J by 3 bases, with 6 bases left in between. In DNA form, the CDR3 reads TGTGCCAGCAGTGAATACGAGAATGGAAACACCATATATTTT. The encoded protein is CASSEYENGNTIYF.

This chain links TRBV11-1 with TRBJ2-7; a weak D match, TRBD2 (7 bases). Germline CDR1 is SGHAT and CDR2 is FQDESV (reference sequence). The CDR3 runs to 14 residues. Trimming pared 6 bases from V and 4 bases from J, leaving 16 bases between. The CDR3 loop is CASSRDRGAYEQYV. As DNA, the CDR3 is TGTGCCAGCAGTCGGGATCGGGGGGCGTACGAGCAGTACGTC.

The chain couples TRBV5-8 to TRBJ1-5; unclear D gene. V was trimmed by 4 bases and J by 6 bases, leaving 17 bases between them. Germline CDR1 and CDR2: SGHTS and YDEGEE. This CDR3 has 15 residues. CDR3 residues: CASSPGEWRGQPQHF. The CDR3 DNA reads TGTGCCAGCAGCCCGGGAGAGTGGCGCGGTCAGCCCCAGCATTTT.

The CDR3 reads CASSDFGLHGEFF. The DNA for the CDR3 is TGTGCCAGCAGTGACTTTGGGCTCCACGGGGAGTTCTTC. V is TRBV2 and J is TRBJ2-1, with D maybe TRBD2 (5 bases). The V and J ends lost 3 bases and 14 bases respectively, with 17 bases between them. The CDR3 runs 13 residues. Germline CDR1 is SNHLY and CDR2 is FYNNEI.

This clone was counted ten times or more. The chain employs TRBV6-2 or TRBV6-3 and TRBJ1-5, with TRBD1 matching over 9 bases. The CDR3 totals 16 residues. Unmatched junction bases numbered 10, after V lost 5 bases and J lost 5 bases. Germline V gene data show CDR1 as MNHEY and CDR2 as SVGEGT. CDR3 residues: CASSHKQGALHQPQHF. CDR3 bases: TGTGCCAGCAGTCACAAACAGGGGGCACTCCATCAGCCCCAGCATTTT.

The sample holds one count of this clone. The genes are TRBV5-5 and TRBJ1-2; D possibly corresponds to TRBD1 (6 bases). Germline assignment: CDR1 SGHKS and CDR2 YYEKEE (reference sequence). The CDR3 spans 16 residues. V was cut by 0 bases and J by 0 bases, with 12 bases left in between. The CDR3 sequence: CASSLGAGATNYGYTF. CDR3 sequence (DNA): TGTGCCAGCAGCTTGGGGGCGGGGGCCACTAACTATGGCTACACCTTC.

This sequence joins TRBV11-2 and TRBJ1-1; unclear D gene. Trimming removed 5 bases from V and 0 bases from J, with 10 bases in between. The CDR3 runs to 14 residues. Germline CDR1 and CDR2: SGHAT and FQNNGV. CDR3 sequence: CASSPRGLNTEAFF. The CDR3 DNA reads TGTGCCAGCAGCCCCCGGGGTCTGAACACTGAAGCTTTCTTT.

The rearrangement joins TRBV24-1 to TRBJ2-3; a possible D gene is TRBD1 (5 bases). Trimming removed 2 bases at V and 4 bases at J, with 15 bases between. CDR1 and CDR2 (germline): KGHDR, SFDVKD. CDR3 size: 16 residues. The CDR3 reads CATSDSQGVGADTQYF. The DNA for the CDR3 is TGTGCCACCAGTGATTCCCAAGGGGTTGGGGCAGATACGCAGTATTTT.

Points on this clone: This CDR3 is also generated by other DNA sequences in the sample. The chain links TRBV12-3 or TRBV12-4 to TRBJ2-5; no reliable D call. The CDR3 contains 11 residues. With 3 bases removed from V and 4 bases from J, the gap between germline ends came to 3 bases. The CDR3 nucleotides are TGTGCCAGCAGTTTCCTAGAGACCCAGTACTTC. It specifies CASSFLETQYF.

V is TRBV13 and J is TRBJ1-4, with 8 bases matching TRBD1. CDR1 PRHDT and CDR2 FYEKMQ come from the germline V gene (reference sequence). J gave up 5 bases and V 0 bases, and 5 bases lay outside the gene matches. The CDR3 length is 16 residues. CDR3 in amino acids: CASSLGGRGRNEKLFF. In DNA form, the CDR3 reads TGTGCCAGCAGCTTAGGGGGCAGGGGGCGAAATGAAAAACTGTTTTTT.

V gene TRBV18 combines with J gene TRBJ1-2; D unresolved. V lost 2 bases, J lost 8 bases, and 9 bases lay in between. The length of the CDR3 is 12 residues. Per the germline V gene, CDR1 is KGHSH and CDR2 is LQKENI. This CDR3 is CASSPNSQGYTF. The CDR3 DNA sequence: TGTGCCAGCTCACCAAACAGTCAGGGCTACACCTTC.

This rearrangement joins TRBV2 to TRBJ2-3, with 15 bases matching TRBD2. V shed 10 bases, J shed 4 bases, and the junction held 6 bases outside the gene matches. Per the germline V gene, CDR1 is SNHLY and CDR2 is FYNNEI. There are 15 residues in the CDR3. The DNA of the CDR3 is TGTGCCATTCAGAGGACTAGCGGGGGGGCAGATACGCAGTATTTT. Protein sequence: CAIQRTSGGADTQYF.

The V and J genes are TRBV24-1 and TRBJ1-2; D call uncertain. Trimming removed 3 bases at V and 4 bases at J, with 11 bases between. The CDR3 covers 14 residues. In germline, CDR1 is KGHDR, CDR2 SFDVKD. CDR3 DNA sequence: TGTGCCACCAGTGATGGGCGGGGTAGCTATGGCTACACCTTC. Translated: CATSDGRGSYGYTF.

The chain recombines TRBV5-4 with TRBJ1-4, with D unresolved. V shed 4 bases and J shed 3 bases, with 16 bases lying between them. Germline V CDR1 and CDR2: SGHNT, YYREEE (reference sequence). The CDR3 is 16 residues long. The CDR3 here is CASSPFSGRSNEKLFF. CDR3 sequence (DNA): TGTGCCAGCAGCCCGTTCAGCGGACGGTCTAATGAAAAACTGTTTTTT.

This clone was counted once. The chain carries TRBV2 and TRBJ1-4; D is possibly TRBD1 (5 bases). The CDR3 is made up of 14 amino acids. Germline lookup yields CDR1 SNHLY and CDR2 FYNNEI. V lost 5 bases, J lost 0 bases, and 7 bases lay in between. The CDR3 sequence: CASSQGSTNEKLFF. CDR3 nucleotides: TGTGCCAGCAGTCAGGGTTCAACTAATGAAAAACTGTTTTTT.

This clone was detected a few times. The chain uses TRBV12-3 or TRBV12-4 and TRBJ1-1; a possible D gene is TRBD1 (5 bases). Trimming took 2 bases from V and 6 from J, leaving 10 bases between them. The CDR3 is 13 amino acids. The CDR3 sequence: CASSLTAGPEAFF. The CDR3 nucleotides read TGTGCCAGCAGTTTAACGGCGGGACCTGAAGCTTTCTTT.

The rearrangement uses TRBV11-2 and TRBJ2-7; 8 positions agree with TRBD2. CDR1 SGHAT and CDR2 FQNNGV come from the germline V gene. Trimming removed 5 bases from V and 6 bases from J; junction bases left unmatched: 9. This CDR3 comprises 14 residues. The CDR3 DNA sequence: TGTGCCAGCAGCCCTATCTCCGGGGGGGGCGAGCAGTACTTC. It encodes CASSPISGGGEQYF.

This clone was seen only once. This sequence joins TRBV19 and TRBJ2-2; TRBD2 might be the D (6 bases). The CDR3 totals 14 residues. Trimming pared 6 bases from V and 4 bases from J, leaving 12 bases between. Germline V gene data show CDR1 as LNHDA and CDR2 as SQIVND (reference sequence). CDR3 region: CASSRPGATGELFF. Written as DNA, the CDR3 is TGTGCCAGTAGCCGACCGGGAGCCACCGGGGAGCTGTTTTTT.